This is a list of T cell receptor beta chains from one sample in a study of blood T cell repertoires in COVID-19. Sequencing used immunoSEQ multiplex PCR; TCRdb keeps in-frame clones, though not all of them. The sample records fewer than 250,000 clones, roughly nine tenths being singletons. The material sequenced was peripheral blood. The origin of the receptors is a woman aged 45-60 years with acute or convalescent COVID-19. CDR3s include the opening cysteine and the closing phenylalanine or tryptophan. D genes are given only for firm matches. Size is omitted from some rows. Given values are once, few, many or a class for expanded clones.

D gene,V gene,clone size,CDR3 protein
TRBD2,TRBV19,once,CASSQPSGGPRSSYNEQFF
TRBD1,TRBV2,-,CASSAGQGQSPLHF
-,TRBV24-1,few,CATSGGQGNNEQFF
-,TRBV7-2,-,CASSRPGSIYEQYF
-,TRBV6-1,-,CASSDGFPRLSSGANVLTF
-,TRBV12-3/TRBV12-4,-,CASSFGVNEKLFF
-,TRBV29-1,-,CSVVGWVTEAFF
-,TRBV11-2,-,CASSLDMFQPQHF
TRBD1,TRBV7-2,-,CASSLGQGVQPQHF
-,TRBV4-1,-,CASSHLTGYTEAFF
-,TRBV7-2,-,CASSLGNSPDTQYF
-,TRBV14,-,CASSQVAGNTIYF
-,TRBV2,few,CASSEEYEQYF
TRBD1,TRBV30,-,CAWSFTGGTEAFF
-,TRBV11-2,-,CASSLEQRVYEQYF
-,TRBV27,-,CASSYLSGLETQYF
-,TRBV2,-,CASSPVRFQETQYF
-,TRBV29-1,-,CSASGGFNTNEKLFF
-,TRBV12-2,-,CASRLTGDTGTEAFF
-,TRBV10-3,-,CAISEARDARGGYTF
TRBD1,TRBV28,-,CASGQGGGGYTF
-,TRBV11-3,-,CASSLSGTGNTEAFF
TRBD1,TRBV2,-,CASRDTGDTEAFF
TRBD2,TRBV3-1/TRBV3-2,-,CASSLKTLAGNNEQFF
TRBD2,TRBV7-9,-,CASSPPVVAGLTDTQYF
TRBD1,TRBV5-8,-,CASSQGQASDTQYF
TRBD1,TRBV5-1,-,CASSIKGASNTEAFF
-,TRBV6-5,-,CATGGGVQETQYF
TRBD1,TRBV19,-,CASSISPRQGVRYEQYF
TRBD1,TRBV4-1,-,CASSQAPWWDSFYGYTF
-,TRBV2,-,CASSDRVGGYTF
-,TRBV11-2,-,CASSFAEGPPGEKLFF